This T cell receptor (beta chain) was retrieved from a study of shared clonotypes between healthy human individuals. In the study overall: There were three CD4 naive, three CD4 memory, two CD8 naive and one CD8 memory plates per donor.

The data were produced by immunoSEQ multiplex PCR, yet TCRdb's version contains in-frame clones alone and is incomplete. The sample contains 550,000 to 700,000 clones, roughly 73% of which appear only once. Germline V gives CDR1 MDHEN, CDR2 SYDVKM. After removal of 3 bases from V and 8 bases from J, the junction contained 14 bases not matched to a gene. This CDR3 region has 19 residues. Donors were healthy HIV-negative adults without recent acute infections or vaccinations. The sequenced sample consisted of memory CD4+ T cells sorted from blood. Regarding subset: CD45RA-negative fraction. This receptor was identified in a woman in her 30s in good health. The rearrangement joins TRBV28 to TRBJ2-1; TRBD2 aligns across 15 bases. In nucleotides, the CDR3 is TGTGCCAGCAGTTTGGCGGGGACTAGCGGGAGGTTCGGTGGCGATGAGCAGTTCTTC. It is translated as CASSLAGTSGRFGGDEQFF.